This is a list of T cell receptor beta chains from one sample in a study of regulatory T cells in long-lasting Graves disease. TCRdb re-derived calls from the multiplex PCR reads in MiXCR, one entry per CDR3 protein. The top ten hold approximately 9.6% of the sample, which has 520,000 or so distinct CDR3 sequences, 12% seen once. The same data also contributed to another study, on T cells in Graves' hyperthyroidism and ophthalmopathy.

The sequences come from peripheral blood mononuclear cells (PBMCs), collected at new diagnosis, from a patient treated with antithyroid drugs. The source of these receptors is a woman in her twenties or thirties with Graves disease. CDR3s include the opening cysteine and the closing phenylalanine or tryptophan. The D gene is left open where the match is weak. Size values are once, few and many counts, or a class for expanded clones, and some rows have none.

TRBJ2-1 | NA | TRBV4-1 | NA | TGCGCCAGCAGCCGAACCGTGGAACAGGTGGACAATGAGCAGTTCTTC | CASSRTVEQVDNEQFF
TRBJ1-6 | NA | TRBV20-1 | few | TGCAGTGCTAGAGTTGAGGGGGTTAGTACTTCACCCCTCCACTTT | CSARVEGVSTSPLHF
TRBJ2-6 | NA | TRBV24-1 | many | TGTGCCACCAGTGCCGGGGGATGGGCCAACGTCCTGACTTTC | CATSAGGWANVLTF
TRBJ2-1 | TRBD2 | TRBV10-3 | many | TGTGCCATCAAGACTAGCGGAGGCGTTTACAATGAGCAGTTCTTC | CAIKTSGGVYNEQFF
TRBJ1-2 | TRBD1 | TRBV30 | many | TGTGCCTGGGAGCAGACAGGGGTTTATGGCTACACCTTC | CAWEQTGVYGYTF
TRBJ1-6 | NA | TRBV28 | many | TGTGCCAGCAGTTTTAGGGCTGCATATTCACCCCTCCACTTT | CASSFRAAYSPLHF
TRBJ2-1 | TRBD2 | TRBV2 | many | TGTGCCAGCAGTGGAGAATGGAGGACTAGCGGGATCAATGAGCAGTTCTTC | CASSGEWRTSGINEQFF
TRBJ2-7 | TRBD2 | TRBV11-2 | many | TGTGCCAGCAGCTCATTAAGGACTAGCGGGAGGTCCTACGAGCAGTACTTC | CASSSLRTSGRSYEQYF
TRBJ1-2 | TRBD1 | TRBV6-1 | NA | TGTGCCAGCAGGCCTCGGTCCACAGGGGGACAGGGCTACACCTTC | CASRPRSTGGQGYTF
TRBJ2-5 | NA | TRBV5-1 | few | TGCGCCAGCAGCGTAGACCCCTCTGGTGTGGAGACCCAGTACTTC | CASSVDPSGVETQYF
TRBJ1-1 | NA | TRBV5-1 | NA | TGCGCCAGCAGCCAGACCCTCGGGGGTTACACTGAAGCTTTCTTT | CASSQTLGGYTEAFF
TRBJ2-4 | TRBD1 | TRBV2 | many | TGTGCCAGCAAAGGTCGAGAGGGGGCTGCCAAAAACATTCAGTACTTC | CASKGREGAAKNIQYF
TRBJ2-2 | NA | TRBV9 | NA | TGTGCCAGCAGCGTAGCCGACTGGATCTTTCATGACACCGGGGAGCTGTTTTTT | CASSVADWIFHDTGELFF
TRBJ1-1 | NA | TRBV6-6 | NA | TGTGCCAGCAGTTACTCGATTTCAGCGACTGAAGCTTTCTTT | CASSYSISATEAFF
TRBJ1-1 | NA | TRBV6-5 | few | TGTGCCAGCAGTTTCGCGACGGAGAACACTGAAGCTTTCTTT | CASSFATENTEAFF
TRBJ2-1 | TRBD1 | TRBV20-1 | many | TGCAGTGCCGCAAAACCCACAGGGGCCGGTCGCTACAATGAGCAGTTCTTC | CSAAKPTGAGRYNEQFF
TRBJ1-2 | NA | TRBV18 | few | TGTGCCAGCTCGCTGGGGGAAAAAATGGACTACACCTTC | CASSLGEKMDYTF
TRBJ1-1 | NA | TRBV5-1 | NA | TGCGCCAGCAGCTTGGCCCATGGGGGCCCTGAAGCTTTCTTT | CASSLAHGGPEAFF
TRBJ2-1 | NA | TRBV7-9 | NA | TGTGCCAGCAGCCCACGCCGGGATGTCGATGAGCAGTTCTTC | CASSPRRDVDEQFF
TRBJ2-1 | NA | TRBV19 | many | TGTGCCAGTAGTTCAGGGTTGGCAGGGTTCGATGAGCAGTTCTTC | CASSSGLAGFDEQFF
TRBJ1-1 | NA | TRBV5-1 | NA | TGCGCCAGCAGCCCCGGACAGATCCAGGGCACTGAAGCTTTCTTT | CASSPGQIQGTEAFF
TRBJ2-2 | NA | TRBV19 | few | TGTGCCAGTGTAATGGGGACCGGGGAGCTGTTTTTT | CASVMGTGELFF
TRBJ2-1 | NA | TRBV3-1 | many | TGTGCCAGCAGCGAATCCGGTACCTCCTACAATGAGCAGTTCTTC | CASSESGTSYNEQFF
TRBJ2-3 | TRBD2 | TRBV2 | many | TGTGCCTCCAGGGTAGCGGGGAGAGATACGCAGTATTTT | CASRVAGRDTQYF
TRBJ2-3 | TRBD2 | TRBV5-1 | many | TGCGCCAGCAGCTTGTTTGGCGGGAGTAGCTCAGATACGCAGTATTTT | CASSLFGGSSSDTQYF
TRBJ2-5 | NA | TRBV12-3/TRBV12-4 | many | TGTGCCAGCAGTTTTGGGTTGCAAGAGACCCAGTACTTC | CASSFGLQETQYF
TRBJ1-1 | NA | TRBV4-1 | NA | TGCGCCAGCAGCCCACAGGGAACGAACACTGAAGCTTTCTTT | CASSPQGTNTEAFF
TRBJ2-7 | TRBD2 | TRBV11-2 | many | TGTGCCAGCAGCATCACCGGGACTACTCTCTACGAGCAGTACTTC | CASSITGTTLYEQYF
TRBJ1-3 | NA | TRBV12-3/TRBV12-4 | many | TGTGCCAGCAGTCCTCCTCCTTGGGCCCGCCCGAGCTCTGGAAACACCATATATTTT | CASSPPPWARPSSGNTIYF
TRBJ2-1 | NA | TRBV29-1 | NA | TGCAGCGCGGAAGGCTCTATCACGCTCCGCTACAATGAGCAGTTCTTC | CSAEGSITLRYNEQFF
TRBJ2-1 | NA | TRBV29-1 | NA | TGCAGCGTGAACCGGGGAGGCTACAATGAGCAGTTCTTC | CSVNRGGYNEQFF
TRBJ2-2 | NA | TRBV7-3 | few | TGTGCCAGCAGTTTCAGAACACAGGGGAACACCGGGGAGCTGTTTTTT | CASSFRTQGNTGELFF
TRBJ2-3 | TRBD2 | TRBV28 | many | TGTGCCAGCAGTTCGGGGGGAGCTAGCGGGATGAATACGCAGTATTTT | CASSSGGASGMNTQYF
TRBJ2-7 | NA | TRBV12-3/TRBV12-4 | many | TGTGCCAGCAGTTTATCTAGCGCGAACTACGAGCAGTACTTC | CASSLSSANYEQYF
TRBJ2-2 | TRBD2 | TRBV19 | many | TGTGCCAGTCGTGCGGGGGCGAACACCGGGGAGCTGTTTTTT | CASRAGANTGELFF
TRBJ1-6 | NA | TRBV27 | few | TGTGCCAGCAAGATAACAGGGTCTAATTCACCCCTCCACTTT | CASKITGSNSPLHF
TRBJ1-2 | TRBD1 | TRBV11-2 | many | TGTGCCAGCAGCCCCCCTGAGACAGGGGGCTATACCTCTAACTATGGCTACACCTTC | CASSPPETGGYTSNYGYTF
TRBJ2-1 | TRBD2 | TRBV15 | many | TGTGCCACCAGCGCCGGGACTAGCGGTTACAATGAGCAGTTCTTC | CATSAGTSGYNEQFF
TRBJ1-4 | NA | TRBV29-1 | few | TGCAGCGTTCACGTCCGGACCCTGGGCAGTGAAAAACTGTTTTTT | CSVHVRTLGSEKLFF
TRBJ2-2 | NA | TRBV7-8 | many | TGTGCCAGCAGCTTAGTCCGAGGGTCGGGCACCGGGGAGCTGTTTTTT | CASSLVRGSGTGELFF
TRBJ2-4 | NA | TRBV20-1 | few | TGCAGTGCTAGAGAGCCGGGACTCGCAAAAAACATTCAGTACTTC | CSAREPGLAKNIQYF
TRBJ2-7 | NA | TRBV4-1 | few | TGCGCCAGCAGCCAACCCGGGACCTACGGGCAGTACTTC | CASSQPGTYGQYF
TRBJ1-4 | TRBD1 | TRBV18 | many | TGTGCCAGCTCACCACTAAACACACCGGGACAGCAGAATGAAAAACTGTTTTTT | CASSPLNTPGQQNEKLFF
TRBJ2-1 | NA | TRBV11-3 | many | TGTGCCAGCACCCCCTCGGGAGTCAATGAGCAGTTCTTC | CASTPSGVNEQFF
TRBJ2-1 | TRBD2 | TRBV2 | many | TGTGCCAGCAGGGAAAGCGGGACCCCCTACAATGAGCAGTTCTTC | CASRESGTPYNEQFF
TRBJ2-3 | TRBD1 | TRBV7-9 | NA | TGTGCCAGCAGCCCCCGGACAGGGTTATCCGATACGCAGTATTTT | CASSPRTGLSDTQYF
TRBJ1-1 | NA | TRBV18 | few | TGTGCCAGCTCACCACTAGCGAACACTGAAGCTTTCTTT | CASSPLANTEAFF
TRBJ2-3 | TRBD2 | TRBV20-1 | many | TGCAGTGCTAGACAGACTAGCGGGAGGATCGGGGGCGATACGCAGTATTTT | CSARQTSGRIGGDTQYF
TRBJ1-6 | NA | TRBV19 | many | TGTGCCAGTAGTATTTCGGCAGTCCCGAGCTCCTATAATTCACCCCTCCACTTT | CASSISAVPSSYNSPLHF
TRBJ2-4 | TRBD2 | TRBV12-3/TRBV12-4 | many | TGTGCCAGCAGTTCGGGACCGGGACTAGCGGCAAACATTCAGTACTTC | CASSSGPGLAANIQYF
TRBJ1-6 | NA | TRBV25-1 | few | TGTGCCAGCAGTGATCCCCGCCGGGGGGCCGGTTGGAATTCACCCCTCCACTTT | CASSDPRRGAGWNSPLHF
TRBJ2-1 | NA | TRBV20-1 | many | TGCAGTGCTAGGGGGGTCGGAAAAAATTACAATGAGCAGTTCTTC | CSARGVGKNYNEQFF
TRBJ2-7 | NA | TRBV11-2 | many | TGTGCCAGCAGCTTAATCACTCGTCACTACGAGCAGTACTTC | CASSLITRHYEQYF
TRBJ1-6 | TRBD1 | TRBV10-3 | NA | TGTGCCATCGGACAGGGTAACTCACCCCTCCACTTT | CAIGQGNSPLHF
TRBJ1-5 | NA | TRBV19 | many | TGTGCCAGTAGTAGGCGGCAAAGAGACAATCAGCCCCAGCATTTT | CASSRRQRDNQPQHF